This T cell receptor (beta chain) was sequenced during a study of radiotherapy plus CTLA-4 blockade in lung cancer. As for the study in general: Objective responses were recorded in 15% to 20% of patients, with disease control recorded in 25% to 35%. Study-wide results and caveats: With interferon-beta, early dynamics of blood T cell clones were reported to best predict response. After treatment with radiotherapy plus ipilimumab, TCR clones that came from the tumor expanded in blood.

Some clones are missing from TCRdb's copy, which holds only in-frame ones; the method was immunoSEQ multiplex PCR. The sample comprises approximately 77,000 clones, under 80% of which are singletons, and about 20% rests with the top ten. CTLA-4 blockade with ipilimumab, together with focal radiation, was given to patients with chemo-refractory metastatic non-small-cell lung cancer. As to this clone: Antigen: not known.

This CDR3 contains 18 residues. Germline loops: CDR1 SGHVS, CDR2 FNYEAQ. V lost 3 bases and J lost 5; bases outside the gene matches: 10. This receptor was identified in a human donor with non-small cell lung cancer whose response to radiotherapy plus ipilimumab could not be evaluated. Some clones in this sample may be carry-over from other donors' samples. The sample consisted of peripheral blood, taken from a patient treated with radiotherapy plus ipilimumab. V usage is TRBV7-6 and J usage is TRBJ2-2, with TRBD2 identical over 12 bases. CDR3: CASSFLAGGHLATGELFF. The DNA for the CDR3 is TGTGCCAGCAGCTTCCTAGCGGGGGGGCATTTGGCAACCGGGGAGCTGTTTTTT.